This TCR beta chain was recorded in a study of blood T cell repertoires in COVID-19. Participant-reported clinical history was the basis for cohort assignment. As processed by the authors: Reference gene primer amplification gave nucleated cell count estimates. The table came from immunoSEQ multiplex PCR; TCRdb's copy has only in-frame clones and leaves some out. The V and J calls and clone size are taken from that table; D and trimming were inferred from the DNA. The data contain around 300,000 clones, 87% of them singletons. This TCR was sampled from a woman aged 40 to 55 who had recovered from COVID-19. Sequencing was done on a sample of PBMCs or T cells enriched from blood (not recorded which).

CDR3 amino acids: CACRGPGELFF. CDR3 coding DNA: TGTGCCTGCAGGGGCCCCGGGGAGCTGTTTTTT. The chain employs TRBV30 and TRBJ2-2; D is perhaps TRBD1 (6 bases). Germline loops: CDR1 GTSNPN, CDR2 SVGIG (reference sequence). The ends were cut back, 6 bases at V and 6 bases at J, with 8 bases in the middle. This CDR3 is built from 11 residues.